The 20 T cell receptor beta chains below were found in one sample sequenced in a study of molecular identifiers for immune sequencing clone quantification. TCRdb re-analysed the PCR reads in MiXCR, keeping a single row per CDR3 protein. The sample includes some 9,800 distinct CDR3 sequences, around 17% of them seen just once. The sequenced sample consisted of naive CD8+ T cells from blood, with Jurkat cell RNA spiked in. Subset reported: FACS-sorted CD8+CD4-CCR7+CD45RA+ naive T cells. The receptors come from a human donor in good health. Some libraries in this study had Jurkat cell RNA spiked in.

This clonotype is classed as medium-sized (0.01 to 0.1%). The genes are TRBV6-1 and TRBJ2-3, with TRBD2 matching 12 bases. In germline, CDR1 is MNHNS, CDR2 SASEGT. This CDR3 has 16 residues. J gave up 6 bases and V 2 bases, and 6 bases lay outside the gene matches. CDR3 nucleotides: TGTGCCAGCAGTGAAAGAGGACTAGCGGGATTTGATACGCAGTATTTT. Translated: CASSERGLAGFDTQYF.

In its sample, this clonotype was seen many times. The CDR3 region is CASSLAGGPIVDTQYF. Written as DNA, the CDR3 is TGTGCCAGCAGTTTAGCGGGGGGCCCAATTGTTGATACGCAGTATTTT. This rearrangement joins TRBV12-3 or TRBV12-4 to TRBJ2-3; possibly TRBD1 or TRBD2 for D (6 bases each). The CDR3 consists of 16 residues. V was clipped by 0 bases and J by 6 bases, with 16 bases between them.

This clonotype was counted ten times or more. The CDR3 loop reads CASSPATEWETQYF. CDR3 DNA sequence: TGTGCCAGCAGCCCTGCCACCGAGTGGGAGACCCAGTACTTC. The J gene is TRBJ2-5, the V gene TRBV7-2; D unclear. Trimming took off 5 bases at V and 5 bases at J, with 15 bases between the two ends. CDR1 is SGHTA, CDR2 FQGNSA, per germline. The CDR3 length is 14 residues.

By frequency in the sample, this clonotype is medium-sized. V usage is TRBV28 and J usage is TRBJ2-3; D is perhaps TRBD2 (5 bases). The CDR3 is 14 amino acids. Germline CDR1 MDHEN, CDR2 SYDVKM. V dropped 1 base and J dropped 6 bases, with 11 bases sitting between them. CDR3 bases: TGTGCCAGCAGTTTATCCTCGAGCGGCGATACGCAGTATTTT. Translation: CASSLSSSGDTQYF.

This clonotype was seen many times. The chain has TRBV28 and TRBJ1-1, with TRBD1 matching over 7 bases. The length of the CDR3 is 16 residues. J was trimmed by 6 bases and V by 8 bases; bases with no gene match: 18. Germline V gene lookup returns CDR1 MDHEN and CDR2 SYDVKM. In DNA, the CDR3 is TGTGCCAGCTCTTTGGGTATAGGGGGCGCTTTGGCTGAAGCTTTCTTT. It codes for CASSLGIGGALAEAFF.

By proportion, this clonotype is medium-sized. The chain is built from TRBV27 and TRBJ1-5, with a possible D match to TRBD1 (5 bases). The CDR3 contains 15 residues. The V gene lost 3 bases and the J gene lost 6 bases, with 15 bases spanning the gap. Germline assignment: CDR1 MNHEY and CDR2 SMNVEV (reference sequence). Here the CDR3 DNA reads TGTGCCAGCAGTTTTGTCGGGGCGCAGGGTCAGCCCCAGCATTTT. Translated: CASSFVGAQGQPQHF.

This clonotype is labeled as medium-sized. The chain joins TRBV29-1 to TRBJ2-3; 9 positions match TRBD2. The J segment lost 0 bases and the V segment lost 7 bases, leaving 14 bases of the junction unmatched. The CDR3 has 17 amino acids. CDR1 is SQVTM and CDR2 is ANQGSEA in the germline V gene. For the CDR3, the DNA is TGCAGCGCCGAAGGACTAGCGATCACCCCTAGCACAGATACGCAGTATTTT. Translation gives CSAEGLAITPSTDTQYF.

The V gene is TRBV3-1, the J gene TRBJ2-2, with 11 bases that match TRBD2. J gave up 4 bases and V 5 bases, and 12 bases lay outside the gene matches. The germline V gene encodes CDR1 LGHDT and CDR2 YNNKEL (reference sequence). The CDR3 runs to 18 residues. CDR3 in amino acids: CASSATTGTSGATGELFF. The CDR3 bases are TGTGCCAGCAGCGCTACAACCGGGACTAGCGGCGCCACCGGGGAGCTGTTTTTT.

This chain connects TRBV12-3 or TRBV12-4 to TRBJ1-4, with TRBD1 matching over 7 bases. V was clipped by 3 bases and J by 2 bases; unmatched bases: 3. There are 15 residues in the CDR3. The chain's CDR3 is CASSFRQGTNEKLFF. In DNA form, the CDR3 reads TGTGCCAGCAGTTTCCGACAGGGTACTAATGAAAAACTGTTTTTT.

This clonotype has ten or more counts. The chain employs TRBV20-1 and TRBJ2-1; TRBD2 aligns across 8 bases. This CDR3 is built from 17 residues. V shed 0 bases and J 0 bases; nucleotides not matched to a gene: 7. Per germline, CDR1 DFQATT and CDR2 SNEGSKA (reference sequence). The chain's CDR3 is CSARDQGTRSSYNEQFF. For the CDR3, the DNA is TGCAGTGCTAGAGATCAGGGGACTAGAAGCTCCTACAATGAGCAGTTCTTC.

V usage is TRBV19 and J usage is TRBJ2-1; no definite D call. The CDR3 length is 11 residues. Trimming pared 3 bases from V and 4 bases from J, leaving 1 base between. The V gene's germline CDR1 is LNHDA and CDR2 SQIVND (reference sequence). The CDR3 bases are TGTGCCAGTAGTATTTACAATGAGCAGTTCTTC. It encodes CASSIYNEQFF.

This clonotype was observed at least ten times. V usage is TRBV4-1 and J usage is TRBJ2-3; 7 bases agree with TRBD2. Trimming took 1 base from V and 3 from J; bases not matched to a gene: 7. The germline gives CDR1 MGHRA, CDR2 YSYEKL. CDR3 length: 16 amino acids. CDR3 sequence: CASSQVWAGETDTQYF. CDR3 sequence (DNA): TGCGCCAGCAGCCAAGTTTGGGCGGGAGAAACAGATACGCAGTATTTT.

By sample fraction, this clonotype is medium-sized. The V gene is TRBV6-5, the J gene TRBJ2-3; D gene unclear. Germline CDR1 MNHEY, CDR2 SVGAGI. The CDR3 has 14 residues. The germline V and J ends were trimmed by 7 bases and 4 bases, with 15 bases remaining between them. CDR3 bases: TGTGCCAGCACCCCCCTCTGGGGTTCAGATACGCAGTATTTT. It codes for CASTPLWGSDTQYF.

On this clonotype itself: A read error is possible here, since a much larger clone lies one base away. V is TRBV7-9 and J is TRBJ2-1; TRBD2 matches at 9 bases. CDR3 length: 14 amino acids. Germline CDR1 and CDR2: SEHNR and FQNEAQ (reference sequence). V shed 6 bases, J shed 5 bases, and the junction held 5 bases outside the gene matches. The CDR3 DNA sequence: TGTGCCAGCAGTCCTAGCGGGACCCACAATGAGCAGTTCTTC. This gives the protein CASSPSGTHNEQFF.

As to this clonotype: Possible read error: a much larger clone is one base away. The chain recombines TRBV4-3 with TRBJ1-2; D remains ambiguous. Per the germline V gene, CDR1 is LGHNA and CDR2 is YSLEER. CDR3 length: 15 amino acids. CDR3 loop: CASSQDRSSNCGYTF. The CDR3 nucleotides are TGCGCCAGCAGCCAAGATCGTTCGTCTAACTGTGGCTACACCTTC.

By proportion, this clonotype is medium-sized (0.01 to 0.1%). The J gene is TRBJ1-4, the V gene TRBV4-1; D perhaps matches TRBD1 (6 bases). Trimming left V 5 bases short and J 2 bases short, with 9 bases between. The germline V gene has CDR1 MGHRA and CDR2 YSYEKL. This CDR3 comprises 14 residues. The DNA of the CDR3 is TGCGCCAGCAGCGGACAGACCACTAATGAAAAACTGTTTTTT. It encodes CASSGQTTNEKLFF.

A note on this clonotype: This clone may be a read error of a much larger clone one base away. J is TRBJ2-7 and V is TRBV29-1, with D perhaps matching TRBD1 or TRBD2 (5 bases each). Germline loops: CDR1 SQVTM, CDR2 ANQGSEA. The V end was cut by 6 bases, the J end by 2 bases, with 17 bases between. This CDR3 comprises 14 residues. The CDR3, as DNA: TGCAGCGTCGCTGGGACGGTCAACACCTACGAGCAGTACTTC. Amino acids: CSVAGTVNTYEQYF.

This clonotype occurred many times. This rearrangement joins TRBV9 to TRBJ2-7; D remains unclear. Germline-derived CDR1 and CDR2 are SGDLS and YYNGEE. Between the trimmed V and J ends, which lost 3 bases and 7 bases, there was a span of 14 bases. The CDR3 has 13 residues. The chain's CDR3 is CASSEGGLGEQYF. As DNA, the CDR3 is TGTGCCAGCAGCGAAGGTGGGCTCGGGGAGCAGTACTTC. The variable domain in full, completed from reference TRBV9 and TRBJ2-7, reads DSGVTQTPKHLITATGQRVTLRCSPRSGDLSVYWYQQSLDQGLQFLIQYYNGEERAKGNILERFSAQQFPDLHSELNLSSLELGDSALYFCASSEGGLGEQYFGPGTRLTVT.

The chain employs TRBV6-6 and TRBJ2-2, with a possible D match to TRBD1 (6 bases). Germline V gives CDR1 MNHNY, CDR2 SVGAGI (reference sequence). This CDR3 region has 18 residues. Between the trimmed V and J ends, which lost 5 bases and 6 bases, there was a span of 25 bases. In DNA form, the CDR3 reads TGTGCCAGCAGTATCCCCAGGACAGCCCCGAATTCGGCCGGGGAGCTGTTTTTT. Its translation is CASSIPRTAPNSAGELFF.

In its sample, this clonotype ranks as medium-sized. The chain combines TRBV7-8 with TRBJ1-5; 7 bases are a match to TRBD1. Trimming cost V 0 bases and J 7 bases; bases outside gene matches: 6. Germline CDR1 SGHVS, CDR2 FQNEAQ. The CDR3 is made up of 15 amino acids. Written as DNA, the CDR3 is TGTGCCAGCAGCTTAGCAGGGGGCGCTTTCCAGCCCCAGCATTTT. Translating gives CASSLAGGAFQPQHF.